This T cell receptor (beta chain) was identified in a study of T cell responses to AZD1222 COVID-19 vaccine. Repertoires were generated with immunoSEQ multiplex PCR, while TCRdb's copy carries only in-frame clones and drops some. The sample shows 150,000 to 200,000 clones, almost 95% of them seen only once. Germline V lookup: CDR1 SGHTS, CDR2 YDEGEE. V lost 0 bases, J lost 6 bases, and 9 bases lay in between. CDR3 length equals 13 residues. The specimen comprised peripheral blood, sampled on day 0 of AZD1222 vaccination. The clonotype comes from an adult in good health. The chain combines TRBV5-8 with TRBJ1-2; D unresolved. CDR3 loop: CASSLELYNGYTF. DNA of the CDR3: TGTGCCAGCAGCTTGGAATTGTACAATGGCTACACCTTC.